This T cell receptor (beta chain) was documented in a study of CD4 T cells in relation to SARS-CoV-2 and coronaviruses. Study information: Of the patients, under 10 were male, a few female, two Hispanic. The study, taken as a whole, reports: Samples before the pandemic and after infection were not matched within any donor.

The CDR3 is made up of 13 amino acids. Germline values: CDR1 LGHDT, CDR2 YNNKEL (reference sequence). V dropped 5 bases and J dropped 4 bases, with 8 bases sitting between them. Repertoires were generated with immunoSEQ multiplex PCR, while TCRdb's copy carries only in-frame clones and drops some. This table holds about 56,000 clones, about 90% found once. This clone was seen just once. Its antigen is not identified. Sequencing was carried out using naive CD4+ T cells from PBMCs. Described subset: naive CD4+ T cells isolated by negative enrichment. This chain joins TRBV3-1 (or the pseudogene TRBV3-2) and TRBJ2-2; D not resolved. This TCR derives from an adult with COVID-19. The CDR3 reads CASSEYLTGELFF. CDR3 DNA sequence: TGTGCCAGCAGCGAGTACCTCACCGGGGAGCTGTTTTTT.